This T cell receptor (beta chain) came from a study of cytomegalovirus exposure and HLA in healthy donors. General study points: Investigators reported about 160 TCR beta chains as tied to cytomegalovirus. Some V segments, including TRBV6-2 and TRBV6-3, were excluded as indistinguishable. The authors assumed roughly uniform sequencing depth across donors for presence/absence analyses.

Notes on this clone: The antigen is not known.

The PCR had 60 Vbeta and 13 Jbeta primers. Per the authors' pipeline: A later analysis tallied approximately 87 million unique TCR beta chains, about 12 million of them shared. This table comes from immunoSEQ multiplex PCR, and its TCRdb copy is limited to in-frame clones, with some not included. V and J calls and clone size are copied from that table; D and trimming were computed from the DNA. Of roughly 120,000 clones in the sample, roughly 81% were seen once. V lost 3 bases to trimming and J lost 1 base, with 9 bases between them. The CDR3 totals 15 residues. Per the germline V gene, CDR1 is SEHNR and CDR2 is FQNEAQ (reference sequence).

The sequence was obtained from a woman aged 30 to 39 in good health and CMV-seronegative. V is TRBV7-9 and J is TRBJ2-2; D is ambiguous. Sequencing was carried out using PBMCs. CDR3 protein: CASSFHQLNTGELFF. The DNA for the CDR3 is TGTGCCAGCAGCTTTCATCAATTGAACACCGGGGAGCTGTTTTTT.